Detailed here is one T cell receptor (beta chain). As yet, its antigen is unknown. Trimming stripped 3 bases from V and 1 base from J, with 11 bases between. This CDR3 has 14 amino acids. Germline V CDR1 and CDR2: SGDLS, YYNGEE. Terminally differentiated effector memory CD45RA+ cells were excluded from the naive CD8 cells, which were CD45RO-negative and positively selected for CCR7. The entry originates in a study of shared clonotypes between healthy human individuals. Deep-level assay runs were performed. The table came from immunoSEQ multiplex PCR; TCRdb's copy has only in-frame clones and leaves some out. This sample carries roughly 770,000 clones, 96% of them seen once, and the ten largest clones take less than 0.25%. Overall study findings and caveats: It was observed that 5% to 6.5% of naive CD4 clonotypes were shared across a few donors. Rarefaction showed that sequencing of sorted subsets was incomplete (despite large depth).

The sample taken for sequencing was naive CD8+ T cells sorted from blood. The source of this sequence is a man in his thirties or forties in good health. The chain has TRBV9 and TRBJ2-7, with a weak D call TRBD1 (6 bases). CDR3 sequence reads: CASSDRVESYEQYF. As DNA, the CDR3 is TGTGCCAGCAGCGACAGGGTGGAATCCTACGAGCAGTACTTC.